This section outlines one T cell receptor (beta chain) sequence together with its context. Its antigen is unidentified. This entry is derived from a study of identical twins. General study points: Within twin pairs, the out-of-frame alpha sequences they shared showed excess low generation probability. The study found that models underestimated out-of-frame TCR alpha sharing in monozygotic twins. The abundant beta clonotypes from cord blood had fewer insertions, and memory repertoires had none of this. Out-of-frame beta chain sequences displayed weaker excess sharing between twins.

The ends were cut back, 4 bases at V and 0 bases at J, with 10 bases in the middle. CDR1 is KGHSH, CDR2 LQKENI, per germline. The CDR3 has 14 residues. TCRdb fed the 5' RACE reads into MiXCR, producing one record per CDR3 protein. The sample carries about 490,000 distinct CDR3 sequences, 15% recorded once. The sample also formed part of further work on yellow fever vaccine responses in identical twins.

The clonotype was recovered from a woman aged 18-29 years in good health. Sequenced material: CD4+ T cells sorted from blood. This sequence joins TRBV18 and TRBJ2-7; D gene ambiguous. CDR3 loop: CASSQAASSYEQYF. CDR3 bases: TGTGCCAGCTCACAAGCTGCGAGCTCCTACGAGCAGTACTTC.